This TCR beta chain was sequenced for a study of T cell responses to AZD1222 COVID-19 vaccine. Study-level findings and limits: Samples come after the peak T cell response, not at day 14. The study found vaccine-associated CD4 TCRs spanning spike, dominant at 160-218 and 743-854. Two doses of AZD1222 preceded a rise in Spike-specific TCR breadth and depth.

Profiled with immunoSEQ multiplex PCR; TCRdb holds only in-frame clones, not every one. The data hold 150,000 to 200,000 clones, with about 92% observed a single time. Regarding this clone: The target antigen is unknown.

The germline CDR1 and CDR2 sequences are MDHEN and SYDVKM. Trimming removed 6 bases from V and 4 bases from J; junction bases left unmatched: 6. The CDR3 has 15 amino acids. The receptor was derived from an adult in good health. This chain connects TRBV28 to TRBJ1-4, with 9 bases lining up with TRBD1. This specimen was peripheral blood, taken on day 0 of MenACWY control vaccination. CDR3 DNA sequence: TGTGCCAGCAGCCGCCCGGGACAGGGTAATGAAAAACTGTTTTTT. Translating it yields CASSRPGQGNEKLFF.